These 11 T cell receptor beta chains came from one sample sequenced in a study of OX40 agonist ivuxolimab in advanced cancers. Here immunoSEQ multiplex PCR was the method, and the copy in TCRdb shows in-frame clones only, minus some. This sample has some 20,000 clones, with roughly four fifths found just once. Sequencing used CD4+ or CD8+ T cells sorted from blood, obtained in a trial of the OX40 agonist ivuxolimab. The origin of the receptors is an adult with an advanced solid tumor such as melanoma, head and neck, liver or kidney cancer.

The V gene is TRBV7-9, the J gene TRBJ2-7, with 9 bases lining up with TRBD1. Trimming at V came to 4 bases and at J to 2 bases, leaving 15 bases not matched to a gene. CDR3 length: 18 residues. Looked up from germline, CDR1 is SEHNR and CDR2 is FQNEAQ (reference sequence). CDR3 sequence (DNA): TGTGCCAGCAGCTCTTCTAGGGTGATTGGGACAGGGACCTACGAGCAGTACTTC. Protein product: CASSSSRVIGTGTYEQYF. Full variable domain (remainder filled in from reference TRBV7-9 and TRBJ2-7): DTGVSQNPRHKITKRGQNVTFRCDPISEHNRLYWYRQTLGQGPEFLTYFQNEAQLEKSRLLSDRFSAERPKGSFSTLEIQRTEQGDSAMYLCASSSSRVIGTGTYEQYFGPGTRLTVT.

The table lists this clone with a few counts. V and J are TRBV7-6 and TRBJ2-1; 9 nucleotides agree with TRBD1. CDR1 SGHVS and CDR2 FNYEAQ come from the germline V gene. The J segment lost 5 bases and the V segment lost 4 bases, leaving 12 bases of the junction unmatched. There are 17 residues in the CDR3. CDR3 residues: CASSSNKQGALDNEQFF. CDR3 sequence (DNA): TGTGCCAGCAGCTCGAACAAACAGGGGGCTCTGGACAATGAGCAGTTCTTC.

The J gene is TRBJ1-3, the V gene TRBV2, with D possibly matching TRBD1 (5 bases). The CDR3 consists of 22 residues. Between the trimmed V and J ends, which lost 4 bases and 1 base, there was a span of 32 bases. Germline assignment: CDR1 SNHLY and CDR2 FYNNEI. CDR3 region: CASSGTPQKPFGRGYSGNTIYF. The CDR3 DNA reads as TGTGCCAGCAGTGGGACACCTCAAAAGCCCTTCGGTCGCGGGTATTCTGGAAACACCATATATTTT.

CDR3 amino acids: CASSFEDRGRHF. In DNA form, the CDR3 reads TGTGCCAGCAGCTTCGAAGACAGGGGGCGGCATTTT. V is TRBV7-2 and J is TRBJ1-5; 10 bases fit TRBD1. Germline trimming cut 3 bases from V and 15 bases from J; bases unmatched to any gene: 5. There are 12 residues in the CDR3. The germline CDR1 and CDR2 sequences are SGHTA and FQGNSA.

The chain combines TRBV28 with TRBJ1-2, with 7 bases identical to TRBD1. Germline CDR1 and CDR2: MDHEN and SYDVKM. V shed 3 bases and J 8 bases; nucleotides not matched to a gene: 6. The CDR3 extends over 13 amino acids. CDR3 sequence reads: CASSFEGARGYTF. The DNA of the CDR3 is TGTGCCAGCAGTTTTGAGGGGGCGCGGGGCTACACCTTC.

This chain joins TRBV6-6 and TRBJ2-1, with 14 bases matching TRBD2. Germline V gives CDR1 MNHNY, CDR2 SVGAGI (reference sequence). The CDR3 spans 15 residues. The V gene end was trimmed by 10 bases and the J gene end by 7 bases; junction bases not matched to a gene: 9. This CDR3 reads CATRLAGGPENEQFF. CDR3 coding DNA: TGTGCCACTCGACTAGCGGGGGGGCCTGAGAATGAGCAGTTCTTC.

V is TRBV9 and J is TRBJ2-3, with 10 bases fitting TRBD2. The CDR3 spans 14 residues. Germline loops: CDR1 SGDLS, CDR2 YYNGEE. With V trimmed by 3 bases and J by 5 bases, 3 bases remained unmatched. CDR3 nucleotides: TGTGCCAGCAGCGCGCGGACTAGCGGAGATACGCAGTATTTT. Its translation is CASSARTSGDTQYF.

The chain links TRBV6-1 to TRBJ2-7; 9 nucleotides match TRBD1. Looked up from germline, CDR1 is MNHNS and CDR2 is SASEGT. V dropped 6 bases and J dropped 5; count of bases not matched to a gene: 8. The CDR3 covers 14 residues. The CDR3 is CASSAPGQGNEQYF. DNA for the CDR3: TGTGCCAGCAGCGCTCCGGGACAGGGTAACGAGCAGTACTTC.

This chain joins TRBV27 and TRBJ1-1, with D possibly TRBD1 on 6 matching bases. The length of the CDR3 is 15 residues. The V gene's germline CDR1 is MNHEY and CDR2 SMNVEV (reference sequence). The V and J ends lost 6 bases and 1 base respectively, with 15 bases between them. The CDR3 DNA sequence: TGTGCCAGCAGACATAAACCCAGGGGGAACACTGAAGCTTTCTTT. This translates into CASRHKPRGNTEAFF.

Written as DNA, the CDR3 is TGTGCCAGCAGCTTCCTCATTCCGGGACAGGGGCCTGGCACTGAAGCTTTCTTT. Its protein is CASSFLIPGQGPGTEAFF. V is TRBV7-6 and J is TRBJ1-1, with TRBD1 identical over 10 bases. The CDR3 has 18 amino acids. The J segment lost 4 bases and the V segment lost 3 bases, leaving 14 bases of the junction unmatched. Germline lookup yields CDR1 SGHVS and CDR2 FNYEAQ.

The chain links TRBV10-2 to TRBJ2-6; 9 positions match TRBD1. V dropped 3 bases and J dropped 1; count of bases not matched to a gene: 4. Germline V CDR1 and CDR2: WSHSY, SAAADI. CDR3 length equals 17 residues. The CDR3 reads CASSDTGGVSGANVLTF. The CDR3 nucleotides read TGCGCCAGCAGTGACACAGGGGGCGTATCTGGGGCCAACGTCCTGACTTTC.